Listed below are T cell receptor beta chains from one sample, sequenced in a study of post-analysis software for immune sequencing data. MiXCR, applied by TCRdb to the PCR reads, yields one record per CDR3 protein. The sample carries around 440,000 distinct CDR3 sequences, 40% to 55% recorded once. The sample was blood. These receptors all come from a girl between 5 and 17 years old with multiple sclerosis. Both conserved end residues are part of each CDR3. Expanded clones are given a class, and other clones once, few, many or no size at all.

J	V	size	CDR3
TRBJ2-7	TRBV7-3	once	CASSYDLGRGSYNEQYF
NA	TRBV5-1	NA	CASSAGQNHEQYF
NA	TRBV9	NA	CASSRTSAGETQYF
TRBJ1-6	TRBV12-3/TRBV12-4	NA	CASSWDRRNSPLHF
TRBJ2-3	TRBV6-6	NA	CASSYSTGGRRTDTQYF
TRBJ1-5	TRBV3-1	NA	CASSQDFREPQHF
TRBJ2-1	TRBV20-1	NA	CSATWTSGPYNEQFF
NA	TRBV6-5	once	CASSSTGEEDEQYF
TRBJ1-1	TRBV29-1	NA	CSVTQLITVEAFF
TRBJ1-5	TRBV6-6	NA	CASRAWPFYSNQPQHF
TRBJ2-4	TRBV12-3/TRBV12-4	few	CASTQGRIQYF
TRBJ2-5	TRBV28	NA	CASSSPLEGGETQYF
TRBJ2-3	TRBV5-1	NA	CASIQGSGGVGTDTQYF
TRBJ2-5	TRBV20-1	NA	CSASHRQETQYF
TRBJ2-7	TRBV7-2	NA	CASSLYRQDNEQYF
TRBJ2-2	TRBV29-1	NA	CSGAGVGGELFF